This T cell receptor (beta chain) is from a study of shared clonotypes between healthy human individuals. An approximately 200 ng quantity of DNA, approximately 29,000 T cell genomes, went into the sorted-subset replicate PCRs. The assay was immunoSEQ multiplex PCR, and TCRdb's table has in-frame clones only and misses some. Of 1.6 million or so clones in the sample, 97% to 99% were seen once. Note on this clone: Antigen: not known.

The germline V gene has CDR1 SGHTA and CDR2 FQGNSA. With 2 bases removed from V and 4 bases from J, the gap between germline ends came to 10 bases. The CDR3 has 14 amino acids. Findings and caveats of the study: Expectations were that clonotype sharing among donors would be affected by sequencing depth. Unshared clonotypes carried lower generation probabilities than those common to all four donors.

Division of CD4+ cells produced a CD45RA+ naive subset and a CD45RA-negative memory subset. Source material: naive CD4+ T cells sorted from blood. Subset reported: CD45RA+ positively selected. This chain connects TRBV7-2 to TRBJ2-3, with unresolved D. This receptor was taken from a man aged 25-45 years in good health. For the CDR3, the DNA is TGTGCCAGCAGCTTATCTGCGGATGCAGATACGCAGTATTTT. This translates into CASSLSADADTQYF. The full variable domain, in which reference TRBV7-2 and TRBJ2-3 provide the parts outside the CDR3, is GAGVSQSPSNKVTEKGKDVELRCDPISGHTALYWYRQSLGQGLEFLIYFQGNSAPDKSGLPSDRFSAERTGGSVSTLTIQRTQQEDSAVYLCASSLSADADTQYFGPGTRLTVL.